The text below deals with one T cell receptor (beta chain). Antigen unknown. This sample is part of a study of human T cells and chemical hapten exposure. Specified time point: patch test 3, about 24 weeks after DPC sensitization. Treatment meaning: therapeutic diphenylcyclopropenone sensitization with weekly scalp DPC. Whole blood that had not been fractionated was the source of extracted total RNA. The CDR3 has 14 amino acids. Trimming cost V 3 bases and J 7 bases; bases outside gene matches: 5. The germline gives CDR1 SGHKS, CDR2 YYEKEE (reference sequence). Original processing notes: Per-sample TCR counts ranged from about 20,000 to 700,000, median roughly 87,000. TCRdb independently ran MiXCR on the RACE reads; one entry per CDR3 protein. What appears here as the V and J calls and clone size reflects TCRdb's work, not the paper's. The data contain 150,000 to 200,000 distinct CDR3 sequences, approximately 26% of them singletons.

Study findings and constraints: PT1 expanded TCR numbers tracked positively with patch test score.

V is TRBV5-5 and J is TRBJ2-7; 12 bases agree with TRBD1. This sequence was found in a woman aged 40 to 50 with alopecia areata. Some clones in this sample may be carry-over from other donors' samples. The starting material was whole blood, obtained in connection with sensitization to the hapten diphenylcyclopropenone (DPC). In DNA, the CDR3 is TGTGCCAGCAGCTGGGGACAGGGGGCGAGGGAGCAGTACTTC. Translated: CASSWGQGAREQYF.